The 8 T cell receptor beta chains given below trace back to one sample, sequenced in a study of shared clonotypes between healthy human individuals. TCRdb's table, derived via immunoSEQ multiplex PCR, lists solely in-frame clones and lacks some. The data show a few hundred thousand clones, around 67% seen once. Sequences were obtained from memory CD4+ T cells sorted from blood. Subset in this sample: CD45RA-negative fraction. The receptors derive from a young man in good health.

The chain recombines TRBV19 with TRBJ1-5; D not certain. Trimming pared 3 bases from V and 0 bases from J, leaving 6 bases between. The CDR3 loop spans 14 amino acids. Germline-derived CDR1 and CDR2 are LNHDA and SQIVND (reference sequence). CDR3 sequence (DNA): TGTGCCAGTAGTATGACGAATAGCAATCAGCCCCAGCATTTT. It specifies CASSMTNSNQPQHF.

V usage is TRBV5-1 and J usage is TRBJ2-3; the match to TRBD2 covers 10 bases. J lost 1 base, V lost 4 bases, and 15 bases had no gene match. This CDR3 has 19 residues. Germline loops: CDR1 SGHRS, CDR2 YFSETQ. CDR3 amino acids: CASSRYSSGSGQGTDTQYF. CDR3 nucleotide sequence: TGCGCCAGCAGCCGATACTCTAGCGGGAGCGGCCAAGGCACAGATACGCAGTATTTT.

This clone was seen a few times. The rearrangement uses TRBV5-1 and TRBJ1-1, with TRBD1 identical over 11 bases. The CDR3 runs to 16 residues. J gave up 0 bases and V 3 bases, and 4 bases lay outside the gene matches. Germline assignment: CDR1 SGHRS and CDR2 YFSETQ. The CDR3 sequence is CASSSRTGGMNTEAFF. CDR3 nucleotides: TGCGCCAGCAGCTCCCGGACAGGGGGCATGAACACTGAAGCTTTCTTT.

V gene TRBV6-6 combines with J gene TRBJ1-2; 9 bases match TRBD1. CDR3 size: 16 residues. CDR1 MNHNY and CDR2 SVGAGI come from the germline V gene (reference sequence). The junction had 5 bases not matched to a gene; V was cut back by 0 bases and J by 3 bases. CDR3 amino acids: CASSYSRRTGDYGYTF. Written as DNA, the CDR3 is TGTGCCAGCAGTTACTCCCGAAGGACAGGGGACTATGGCTACACCTTC.

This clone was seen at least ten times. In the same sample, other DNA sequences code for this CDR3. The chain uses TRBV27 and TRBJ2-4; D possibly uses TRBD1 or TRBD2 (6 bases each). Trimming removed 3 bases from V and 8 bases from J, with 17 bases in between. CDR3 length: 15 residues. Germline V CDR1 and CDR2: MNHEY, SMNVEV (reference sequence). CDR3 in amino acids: CASSLGGAAGDIQYF. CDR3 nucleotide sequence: TGTGCCAGCAGTTTGGGGGGCGCCGCTGGTGACATTCAGTACTTC.

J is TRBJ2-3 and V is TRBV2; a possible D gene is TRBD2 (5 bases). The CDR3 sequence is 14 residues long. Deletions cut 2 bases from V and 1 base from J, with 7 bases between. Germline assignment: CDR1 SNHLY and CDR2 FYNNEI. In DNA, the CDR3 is TGTGCCAGCAGTGAATTAGCGCGCACAGATACGCAGTATTTT. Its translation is CASSELARTDTQYF.

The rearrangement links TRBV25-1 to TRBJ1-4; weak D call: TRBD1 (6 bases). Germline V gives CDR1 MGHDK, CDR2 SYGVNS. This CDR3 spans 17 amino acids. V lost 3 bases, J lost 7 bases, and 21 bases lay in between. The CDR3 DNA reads TGTGCCAGCAGTGATGGACAGATCGAACTCTCGGGTGAAAAACTGTTTTTT. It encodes CASSDGQIELSGEKLFF.

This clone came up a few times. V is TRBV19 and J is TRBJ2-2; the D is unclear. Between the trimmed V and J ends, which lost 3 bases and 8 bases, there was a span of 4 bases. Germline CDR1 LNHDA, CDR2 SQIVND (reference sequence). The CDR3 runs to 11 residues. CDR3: CASSMIGELFF. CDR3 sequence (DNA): TGTGCCAGTAGTATGATTGGGGAGCTGTTTTTT.